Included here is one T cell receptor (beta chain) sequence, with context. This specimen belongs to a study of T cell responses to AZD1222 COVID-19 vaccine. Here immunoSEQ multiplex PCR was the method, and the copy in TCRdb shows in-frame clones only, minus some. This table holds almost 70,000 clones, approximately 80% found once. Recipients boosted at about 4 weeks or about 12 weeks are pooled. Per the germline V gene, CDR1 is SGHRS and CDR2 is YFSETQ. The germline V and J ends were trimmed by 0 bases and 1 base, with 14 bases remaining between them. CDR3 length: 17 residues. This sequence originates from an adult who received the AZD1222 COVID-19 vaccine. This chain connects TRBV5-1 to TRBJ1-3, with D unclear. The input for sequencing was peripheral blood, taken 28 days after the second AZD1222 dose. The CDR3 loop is CASSLGGGWSSGNTIYF. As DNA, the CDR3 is TGCGCCAGCAGCTTGGGTGGAGGGTGGTCTTCTGGAAACACCATATATTTT.